Listed below are T cell receptor beta chains from one sample, sequenced in a study of T cell repertoires in cytomegalovirus infection. MiXCR, run by TCRdb on the reads, gives a single entry per CDR3 protein. The data hold approximately 200,000 distinct CDR3 sequences, with roughly 22% observed a single time. The sample comprised CD8+ T cells from PBMCs. The origin of the receptors is a human donor in good health (CMV status not recorded). Some clones in this sample may be carry-over from other donors' samples. Both conserved end residues are part of each CDR3. The D gene is left open where the match is weak. Clone size is shown for a subset of rows, as once, few, many or a class of expanded clone.

D: TRBD2
J: TRBJ2-7
size: NA
V: TRBV29-1
DNA: TGCAGCGTCTCGGGAGGGGGGCGCGTCGTCTTTGAGCAGTACTTC
CDR3: CSVSGGGRVVFEQYF

D: TRBD1
J: TRBJ2-5
size: few
V: TRBV20-1
DNA: TGCAGTGCTCGGACAGGGTTTGGGGTTGAGACCCAGTACTTC
CDR3: CSARTGFGVETQYF

D: NA
J: TRBJ2-5
size: few
V: TRBV2
DNA: TGTGCCAGCAGTGAGTGGGGCGAACTAGGCCGGGAAGAGACCCAGTACTTC
CDR3: CASSEWGELGREETQYF

D: TRBD2
J: TRBJ2-1
size: few
V: TRBV24-1
DNA: TGTGCCACCAGTGAGACGGGACTAGCGGGGGAAGAGCAGTTCTTC
CDR3: CATSETGLAGEEQFF

D: NA
J: TRBJ2-2
size: few
V: TRBV7-8
DNA: TGTGCCAGCAGCTTAGAACGAGACACCGGGGAGCTGTTTTTT
CDR3: CASSLERDTGELFF

D: TRBD1
J: TRBJ1-1
size: NA
V: TRBV10-3
DNA: TGTGCCATCAGTGGTCAGACAGGGGATGACACTGAAGCTTTCTTT
CDR3: CAISGQTGDDTEAFF

D: TRBD2
J: TRBJ2-7
size: many
V: TRBV7-2
DNA: TGTGCCAGCAGCTTAACAGGACTAGCGGTATACGAGCAGTACTTC
CDR3: CASSLTGLAVYEQYF

D: NA
J: TRBJ1-6
size: NA
V: TRBV20-1
DNA: TGCAGTGCTAGAGCCCCGGGCAGAGGAGAATATAATTCACCCCTCCACTTT
CDR3: CSARAPGRGEYNSPLHF

D: NA
J: TRBJ1-1
size: few
V: TRBV28
DNA: TGTGCCAGCAGTTCTTCCAGGGGAATGAACACTGAAGCTTTCTTT
CDR3: CASSSSRGMNTEAFF

D: TRBD1
J: TRBJ2-7
size: NA
V: TRBV12-3/TRBV12-4
DNA: TGTGCCAGCAGTTTCGGTCAGGGGGCAAACGAGCAGTACTTC
CDR3: CASSFGQGANEQYF

D: TRBD2
J: TRBJ2-5
size: NA
V: TRBV12-3/TRBV12-4
DNA: TGTGCCAGCAGTTTCGCCCGCGGAGCGGGGGAAGAGACCCAGTACTTC
CDR3: CASSFARGAGEETQYF